The 16 T cell receptor beta chains in this list originate from one sample, sequenced in a study of neurological immune-mediated disorders. TCRdb redid the calling of the 5' RACE reads with MiXCR, one entry per CDR3 protein. Of about 95,000 distinct CDR3 sequences in the sample, around 3.4% are singletons; the top ten hold around 6%. The sequenced sample was PBMCs. Receptor source: a woman under 30 with multiple sclerosis.

V usage is TRBV30 and J usage is TRBJ2-7, with D maybe TRBD1 (5 bases). V lost 2 bases and J lost 1, with 6 bases in between. Germline CDR1 reads GTSNPN; CDR2 reads SVGIG (reference sequence). There are 12 residues in the CDR3. This chain's CDR3 is CAWSPGSYEQYF. CDR3 DNA: TGTGCCTGGAGTCCAGGGTCCTACGAGCAGTACTTC.

This clonotype came up many times. The chain uses TRBV7-9 and TRBJ1-1; TRBD1 agrees at 7 bases. Germline values: CDR1 SEHNR, CDR2 FQNEAQ (reference sequence). V shed 4 bases, J shed 0 bases, and the junction held 5 bases outside the gene matches. The CDR3 contains 15 residues. CDR3 nucleotide sequence: TGTGCCAGCAGCTCCGGACAGGTTTTGAACACTGAAGCTTTCTTT. Its translation: CASSSGQVLNTEAFF.

The chain links TRBV4-3 to TRBJ2-1, with 16 positions matching TRBD2. The CDR3 is 18 amino acids. The V gene's germline CDR1 is LGHNA and CDR2 YSLEER. V shed 3 bases and J 7 bases; nucleotides not matched to a gene: 9. The CDR3 DNA is TGCGCCAGCAGCCAGGCCTATAGGGGACTAGCGGGAGGGAATGAGCAGTTCTTC. This gives the protein CASSQAYRGLAGGNEQFF.

This clonotype has ten or more counts. V usage is TRBV20-1 and J usage is TRBJ1-2, with 9 bases fitting TRBD1. This CDR3 has 13 amino acids. Germline V CDR1 and CDR2: DFQATT, SNEGSKA (reference sequence). Trimming cost V 4 bases and J 6 bases; bases outside gene matches: 6. DNA of the CDR3: TGCAGTGCTAAAGGGACAGGGATTCATGGCTACACCTTC. Its protein is CSAKGTGIHGYTF.

The table lists this clonotype with many counts. The chain uses TRBV20-1 and TRBJ2-1; TRBD2 is a possible D gene (6 bases). V lost 4 bases and J 1 base, leaving 11 bases between the germline ends. The CDR3 consists of 14 residues. Germline V gene sequence: CDR1 DFQATT, CDR2 SNEGSKA (reference sequence). The CDR3 coding sequence is TGCAGTGCTATGCGGGACTTATCCTACAATGAGCAGTTCTTC. Translation gives CSAMRDLSYNEQFF.

This clonotype was observed many times. The V gene is TRBV24-1, the J gene TRBJ2-3; 7 bases match TRBD2. After removal of 10 bases from V and 0 bases from J, the junction contained 9 bases not matched to a gene. Germline values: CDR1 KGHDR, CDR2 SFDVKD. CDR3 length equals 15 residues. CDR3 nucleotide sequence: TGTGCCACTTCAGGCGGGGGAGTCAGCACAGATACGCAGTATTTT. It translates to CATSGGGVSTDTQYF.

There are a few counts of this clonotype. The chain couples TRBV5-1 to TRBJ2-5; the match to TRBD2 covers 8 bases. The V gene's germline CDR1 is SGHRS and CDR2 YFSETQ. V gave up 0 bases and J gave up 1 base; unmatched junction bases: 5. CDR3 length equals 16 residues. Here the CDR3 reads CASSLGGGGTQETQYF. In nucleotides, the CDR3 is TGCGCCAGCAGCTTGGGCGGCGGGGGGACCCAAGAGACCCAGTACTTC.

This clonotype was observed many times. The V and J genes are TRBV5-1 and TRBJ1-1, with TRBD1 as a possible D gene (6 bases). The V end lost 3 bases, the J end lost 4 bases, and 13 bases lay between the germline ends. Germline assignment: CDR1 SGHRS and CDR2 YFSETQ. The CDR3 runs 14 residues. DNA for the CDR3: TGCGCCAGCAGCTCCGAGGGGGGGCGCACTGAAGCTTTCTTT. It encodes CASSSEGGRTEAFF. Filled out from reference TRBV5-1 and TRBJ1-1, the complete variable domain reads KAGVTQTPRYLIKTRGQQVTLSCSPISGHRSVSWYQQTPGQGLQFLFEYFSETQRNKGNFPGRFSGRQFSNSRSEMNVSTLELGDSALYLCASSSEGGRTEAFFGQGTRLTVV.

This clonotype was seen repeatedly, ten times or more. The chain combines TRBV6-5 with TRBJ1-5; D perhaps matches TRBD1 (5 bases). This CDR3 has 16 residues. The V end lost 7 bases, the J end lost 0 bases, and 16 bases lay between the germline ends. Per germline, CDR1 MNHEY and CDR2 SVGAGI. The DNA for the CDR3 is TGTGCCAGCACCCCGACCCCAGGGAATAGCAATCAGCCCCAGCATTTT. Protein product: CASTPTPGNSNQPQHF.

This chain joins TRBV2 and TRBJ1-2; D gene unclear. The CDR3 extends over 15 amino acids. The germline CDR1 and CDR2 sequences are SNHLY and FYNNEI. V dropped 0 bases and J dropped 7 bases, with 15 bases sitting between them. CDR3 region: CASSEAGSFFSGYTF. CDR3 coding DNA: TGTGCCAGCAGTGAAGCGGGAAGTTTCTTTTCTGGCTACACCTTC. The full variable domain, its missing parts supplied by reference TRBV2 and TRBJ1-2, is EPEVTQTPSHQVTQMGQEVILRCVPISNHLYFYWYRQILGQKVEFLVSFYNNEISEKSEIFDDQFSVERPDGSNFTLKIRSTKLEDSAMYFCASSEAGSFFSGYTFGSGTRLTVV.

This clonotype has a count of ten or more. This chain uses TRBV5-1 with TRBJ2-7; a possible D gene is TRBD2 (6 bases). The CDR3 runs to 12 residues. Germline values: CDR1 SGHRS, CDR2 YFSETQ. V lost 4 bases and J 4 bases, leaving 9 bases between the germline ends. CDR3 loop: CASSGDSYEQYF. The CDR3 nucleotides read TGCGCCAGCAGCGGGGACTCGTACGAGCAGTACTTC.

This clonotype was counted ten times or more. This chain uses TRBV20-1 with TRBJ2-5; 8 bases line up with TRBD2. This CDR3 is built from 16 residues. Germline V lookup: CDR1 DFQATT, CDR2 SNEGSKA (reference sequence). With V trimmed by 2 bases and J by 2 bases, 10 bases remained unmatched. The DNA of the CDR3 is TGCAGTGCTAGAAAGCCGGGACTAGGGGGACAAGAGACCCAGTACTTC. It is translated as CSARKPGLGGQETQYF.

This clonotype was counted at least ten times. The chain couples TRBV20-1 to TRBJ2-3; D is unclear. The germline V gene has CDR1 DFQATT and CDR2 SNEGSKA (reference sequence). Between the trimmed V and J ends, which lost 1 base and 0 bases, there was a span of 11 bases. The CDR3 loop spans 15 amino acids. The CDR3 here is CSARVSTRSTDTQYF. Here the CDR3 DNA reads TGCAGTGCTAGAGTGTCGACCCGTAGCACAGATACGCAGTATTTT.

This clonotype has a count of ten or more. The chain carries TRBV20-1 and TRBJ1-5; D unresolved. Trimming removed 3 bases from V and 3 bases from J, with 9 bases in between. Germline V gene data show CDR1 as DFQATT and CDR2 as SNEGSKA (reference sequence). The length of the CDR3 is 13 residues. Here the CDR3 reads CSASELDNQPQHF. The CDR3 nucleotides are TGCAGTGCTAGTGAGCTGGACAATCAGCCCCAGCATTTT.

This clonotype was counted at least ten times. V is TRBV27 and J is TRBJ2-5, with D possibly being TRBD1 (6 bases). This CDR3 has 15 residues. CDR1 is MNHEY, CDR2 SMNVEV, per germline (reference sequence). The V end was cut by 5 bases, the J end by 3 bases, with 16 bases between. DNA for the CDR3: TGTGCCAGCAGTGACAGGCTTAAGGGGGAAGAGACCCAGTACTTC. Translation: CASSDRLKGEETQYF.

This clonotype was seen many times. The rearrangement joins TRBV7-8 to TRBJ2-1; D unresolved. CDR1 and CDR2 (germline): SGHVS, FQNEAQ. The CDR3 contains 17 residues. V was trimmed by 5 bases and J by 0 bases, leaving 17 bases between them. The CDR3 DNA reads TGTGCCAGCAGCCCCCGCCCGCGTCCAAGCTCCTACAATGAGCAGTTCTTC. It encodes CASSPRPRPSSYNEQFF.